Listed below are T cell receptor beta chains from one sample, sequenced in a study of blood T cell repertoires in COVID-19. Libraries were prepared by immunoSEQ multiplex PCR; TCRdb keeps only in-frame clonotypes and omits some of them. The sample comprises about 33,000 clones, about 85% of which are singletons, and around a fifth rests with the top ten. Sequencing input: peripheral blood. The origin of the receptors is an older man with acute or convalescent COVID-19. CDR3s include the opening cysteine and the closing phenylalanine or tryptophan. The order of the fields is D gene, J gene, V gene, clone size, CDR3 protein, CDR3 DNA. A D gene is named only where the DNA matches it firmly. Rows may omit the clone size; those that give it use once, few, many or a size class.

d_gene: TRBD1; j_gene: TRBJ1-6; v_gene: TRBV2; abundance: -; CDR3aa: CASSELTGGGSPLHF; CDR3nt: TGTGCCAGCAGTGAACTTACAGGGGGCGGTTCACCCCTCCACTTT
d_gene: -; j_gene: TRBJ2-1; v_gene: TRBV3-1/TRBV3-2; abundance: once; CDR3aa: CASSHVESEQFF; CDR3nt: TGTGCCAGCAGCCACGTCGAGAGTGAGCAGTTCTTC
d_gene: -; j_gene: TRBJ2-2; v_gene: TRBV19; abundance: -; CDR3aa: CASRGIEDSSGELFF; CDR3nt: TGTGCCAGTAGAGGCATTGAAGATAGCTCCGGGGAGCTGTTTTTT
d_gene: -; j_gene: TRBJ2-1; v_gene: TRBV4-3; abundance: -; CDR3aa: CASSQDLAVSSYNEQFF; CDR3nt: TGCGCCAGCAGCCAAGATCTAGCCGTTAGCTCCTACAATGAGCAGTTCTTC
d_gene: -; j_gene: TRBJ2-7; v_gene: TRBV28; abundance: -; CDR3aa: CASSFQVPPGVSYEQYF; CDR3nt: TGTGCCAGCAGTTTCCAGGTGCCCCCAGGGGTCTCCTACGAGCAGTACTTC
d_gene: -; j_gene: TRBJ1-2; v_gene: TRBV11-2; abundance: -; CDR3aa: CASSFYQANYGYTF; CDR3nt: TGTGCCAGCAGCTTCTACCAAGCTAACTATGGCTACACCTTC
d_gene: -; j_gene: TRBJ1-1; v_gene: TRBV5-6; abundance: -; CDR3aa: CASSLSGPGSAFF; CDR3nt: TGTGCCAGCAGCTTGTCCGGTCCGGGATCAGCTTTCTTT
d_gene: -; j_gene: TRBJ1-2; v_gene: TRBV7-2; abundance: -; CDR3aa: CASSLGWQNYGYTF; CDR3nt: TGTGCCAGCAGCTTAGGATGGCAGAACTATGGCTACACCTTC
d_gene: -; j_gene: TRBJ2-7; v_gene: TRBV5-6; abundance: -; CDR3aa: CASSPPNGLIVFHEQYF; CDR3nt: TGTGCCAGCAGCCCCCCCAATGGGCTAATCGTCTTCCACGAGCAGTACTTC
d_gene: -; j_gene: TRBJ1-4; v_gene: TRBV7-2; abundance: -; CDR3aa: CASSLSAGRDEKLFF; CDR3nt: TGTGCCAGCAGCTTGTCGGCAGGGAGGGATGAAAAACTGTTTTTT
d_gene: -; j_gene: TRBJ2-5; v_gene: TRBV4-3; abundance: -; CDR3aa: CASSQVVSADSTQYF; CDR3nt: TGCGCCAGCAGCCAAGTTGTCAGCGCTGATTCGACCCAGTACTTC